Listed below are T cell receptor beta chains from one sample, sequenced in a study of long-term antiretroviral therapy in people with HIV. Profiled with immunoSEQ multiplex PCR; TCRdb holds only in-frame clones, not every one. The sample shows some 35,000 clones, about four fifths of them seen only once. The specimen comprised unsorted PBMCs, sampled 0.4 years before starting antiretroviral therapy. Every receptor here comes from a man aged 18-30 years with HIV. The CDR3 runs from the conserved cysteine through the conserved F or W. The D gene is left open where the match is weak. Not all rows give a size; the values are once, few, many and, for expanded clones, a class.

CDR3 DNA: TGCGCCAGCAGCTACCTAGCGGGAGCGGGAGAGCAGTACTTC; CDR3 protein: CASSYLAGAGEQYF; D gene: TRBD2; J gene: TRBJ2-7; V gene: TRBV4-3; clone size: few
CDR3 DNA: TGTGCCAGCAGCTCGACAGGGAACTATGGCTACACCTTC; CDR3 protein: CASSSTGNYGYTF; D gene: TRBD1; J gene: TRBJ1-2; V gene: TRBV11-2; clone size: NA
CDR3 DNA: TGTGCCAGCAGCGTCCAGGGGACAGGCACAGATACGCAGTATTTT; CDR3 protein: CASSVQGTGTDTQYF; D gene: TRBD1; J gene: TRBJ2-3; V gene: TRBV9; clone size: once
CDR3 DNA: TGCGCCAGCAGCCAAGGCGCCGGAACAGGGGGCCTGAACACTGAAGCTTTCTTT; CDR3 protein: CASSQGAGTGGLNTEAFF; D gene: TRBD1; J gene: TRBJ1-1; V gene: TRBV4-1; clone size: NA
CDR3 DNA: TGTGCCAGCAGCGCCAGGGTGGGGGATGAAAAACTGTTTTTT; CDR3 protein: CASSARVGDEKLFF; D gene: NA; J gene: TRBJ1-4; V gene: TRBV9; clone size: NA
CDR3 DNA: TGCGCCAGCAGCCTGGACAGGGGCGCTGGAAACACCATATATTTT; CDR3 protein: CASSLDRGAGNTIYF; D gene: TRBD1; J gene: TRBJ1-3; V gene: TRBV4-1; clone size: NA
CDR3 DNA: TGTGCCAGCGGGGCGGGACTAGCGGGGGGGCTGGGCTCCTACAATGAGCAGTTCTTC; CDR3 protein: CASGAGLAGGLGSYNEQFF; D gene: TRBD2; J gene: TRBJ2-1; V gene: TRBV7-9; clone size: NA
CDR3 DNA: TGTGCCAGCAGCACCCTACGAGGACAGGGAACTAATGAAAAACTGTTTTTT; CDR3 protein: CASSTLRGQGTNEKLFF; D gene: TRBD1; J gene: TRBJ1-4; V gene: TRBV7-2; clone size: NA
CDR3 DNA: TGTGCCAGCAGCTTAAACCAGGACAATGAGCAGTTCTTC; CDR3 protein: CASSLNQDNEQFF; D gene: NA; J gene: TRBJ2-1; V gene: TRBV7-3; clone size: NA
CDR3 DNA: TGTGCCAGCAGTTTAACTGATCGGTGGCTCGATGAGCAGTTCTTC; CDR3 protein: CASSLTDRWLDEQFF; D gene: NA; J gene: TRBJ2-1; V gene: TRBV28; clone size: NA
CDR3 DNA: TGTGCCATCAGCCGGGATAATGACTCTGGAAACACCATATATTTT; CDR3 protein: CAISRDNDSGNTIYF; D gene: NA; J gene: TRBJ1-3; V gene: TRBV10-3; clone size: NA
CDR3 DNA: TGTGCCAGCAGTTTCAGACAGGGAATTGGCTATGGCTACACCTTC; CDR3 protein: CASSFRQGIGYGYTF; D gene: TRBD1; J gene: TRBJ1-2; V gene: TRBV27; clone size: once
CDR3 DNA: TGTGCCAGCAGCTTAGGACAGGGACCTAATGAAAAACTGTTTTTT; CDR3 protein: CASSLGQGPNEKLFF; D gene: TRBD1; J gene: TRBJ1-4; V gene: TRBV7-3; clone size: NA
CDR3 DNA: TGTGCCAGCAGCTACTACTACTACGAGCAGTACTTC; CDR3 protein: CASSYYYYEQYF; D gene: NA; J gene: TRBJ2-7; V gene: TRBV14; clone size: NA
CDR3 DNA: TGCGCCAGCAGCGCACCAGGGGTGGACTATGGCTACACCTTC; CDR3 protein: CASSAPGVDYGYTF; D gene: NA; J gene: TRBJ1-2; V gene: TRBV4-1; clone size: NA
CDR3 DNA: TGTGCCGTTTTATTGGGGACTGAAGCTTTCTTT; CDR3 protein: CAVLLGTEAFF; D gene: NA; J gene: TRBJ1-1; V gene: TRBV10-3; clone size: NA
CDR3 DNA: TGTGCCAGCAGCAGGGCCTTCCGTGACAGACCCTACAATGAGCAGTTCTTC; CDR3 protein: CASSRAFRDRPYNEQFF; D gene: NA; J gene: TRBJ2-1; V gene: TRBV27; clone size: NA
CDR3 DNA: TGTGCCAGCAGCCTACGGACAGGGCAGCAGTACTTC; CDR3 protein: CASSLRTGQQYF; D gene: TRBD1; J gene: TRBJ2-7; V gene: TRBV5-5; clone size: NA
CDR3 DNA: TGTGCCAGCATCCAGTTAGGAAGTGGGAACACTGAAGCTTTCTTT; CDR3 protein: CASIQLGSGNTEAFF; D gene: NA; J gene: TRBJ1-1; V gene: TRBV13; clone size: NA
CDR3 DNA: TGTGCCAGCAGTGGAACAGGGTCTGGAAACACCATATATTTT; CDR3 protein: CASSGTGSGNTIYF; D gene: NA; J gene: TRBJ1-3; V gene: TRBV6-6; clone size: NA